This T cell receptor (beta chain) was sequenced in a study of regulatory T cells in long-lasting Graves disease listed by TCRdb under 2021. Background for the entire study: In the newly diagnosed Graves' disease group, patients had been taking antithyroid drugs for less than 3 months. The study took place in China and was registered as a clinical trial. A total of 35 or so samples were covered by TCR sequencing, comprising some 13 persistent and around 20 newly diagnosed Graves' disease patients. This study used TCR sequencing and RNA sequencing of peripheral blood to compare persistent Graves' disease patients against newly diagnosed Graves' disease patients. Overall study outcomes, separate from this receptor: Peripheral blood alone was examined, since thyroid tissue, which constituted the primary lesion, could not be accessed. The authors acknowledged the small sample size as a limitation that may reduce accuracy. Only the TCR beta chain was sequenced and analyzed. Patients with persistent disease shared more public clonotypes (approximately 2,500) than newly diagnosed patients did (roughly 970). Persistent Graves' disease patients showed lower TCR Shannon entropy and fewer highly expanded clones than newly diagnosed patients, suggesting clonal expansion. TRBV28, TRBJ1-2 and TRBJ2-5 were preferentially used in persistent disease, while TRBV20-1 and TRBJ2-1 were favored in newly diagnosed disease.

Library generation was performed with multiplex PCR. Sequencer: Illumina HiSeq 4000. TCR beta libraries were built with iRepertoire HTBI primers and Arm-PCR amplification of CDR3 regions. PCR products were gel purified before sequencing. Processing in the source paper ran as follows. Gene usage analysis of CDR3 amino acid clonotypes relied on the 62 TRBV and around 14 TRBJ segments identified across samples. COPE and FqMerger were used to merge the filtered high-quality paired reads into contigs. Contigs were aligned with BLAST to IMGT TRBV, TRBD and TRBJ reference genes, and CDR3 was defined per IMGT. Highly expanded clones were defined as clonotypes with a frequency above 0.1%. Shannon entropy served as the measure of repertoire diversity, while the Gini coefficient captured V-J evenness. A clonotype found in more than one individual was treated as public. TCRdb ran its own pipeline on the public reads, namely fastp trimming at Q25 and MiXCR clone calling, and kept in-frame beta chains. Rows are unified per CDR3 protein, each entry keeping the most common DNA and genes. None of the V and J calls come from the authors' own analysis; TCRdb made them. A total of more than 450,000 distinct CDR3 sequences appear in this sample, 9.5% to 15% of them only once. More than 8% of the sample is taken by the ten largest.

The intended sense of this specimen's time point label: newly diagnosed GD, antithyroid drugs for less than 3 months. RNA was extracted from PBMCs in TRIzol for both TCR sequencing and RNA sequencing. Graves' disease was diagnosed according to American Thyroid Association guidelines. Recruitment of patients was carried out at an endocrinology department in Xi'an, China. From each patient, approximately 9 milliliters of peripheral blood was collected into an EDTA anticoagulant tube. Ficoll Paque Plus density gradient separation was used to isolate PBMCs, and no additional T cell sorting was done. An Agilent 2100 Bioanalyzer and agarose gel were used to assess RNA quality, and a NanoDrop 2000 was used to measure RNA concentration. This clonotype was detected a few times. No antigen is known for it. No clone much larger than this one lies a single base away; base qualities are absent. CDR1 and CDR2, per the germline V gene (reference sequence), are DFQATT and SNEGSKA. V loses 6 bases of germline sequence and J loses 0 bases, and the interval between the two ends is 14 bases. Its CDR3 holds 15 amino acids, cysteine through phenylalanine. Left in the record is the CDR3 DNA by itself, 45 bases read in frame from the first base.

The same data also contributed to another study, on T cells in Graves' hyperthyroidism and ophthalmopathy. The second paper further reports: Stable Graves' hyperthyroidism was defined as no progression to ophthalmopathy during 18 months of follow-up. Hyperthyroidism patients were aged 18 to 65 years and newly diagnosed, with disease duration of less than 2 months. The study excluded patients with uncontrolled infections, other autoimmune diseases, pregnancy or lactation. Diagnoses were established on the basis of clinical symptoms, serum thyroxine and TRAb, thyroid ultrasound, and orbital computed tomography. The first round of RT-PCR for the TCR CDR3 was performed with the HTBI primer set and the Qiagen OneStep RT-PCR kit. Most expanded thyroid clonotypes (frequency above 0.001) were also detected in blood, suggesting blood repertoires may reflect thyroid immune responses. A model built on a 13 V-J signature distinguished ophthalmopathy from stable hyperthyroidism, reaching roughly 88% sensitivity and approximately 81% specificity in cross-validation and 80%/75% in testing. In validation, the model predicted progression to ophthalmopathy with approximately 71% sensitivity and 72% to 75% specificity, a median of approximately 6.7 months before onset. To identify distinguishing TCR V-J signatures, a discovery cohort of roughly 100 patients was used, comprising 43 with Graves' ophthalmopathy and around 60 with stable Graves' hyperthyroidism. An independent validation cohort of around 19 hyperthyroidism patients and 17 patients who later progressed to ophthalmopathy tested prospective prediction of ophthalmopathy. The 100 or so discovery patients were randomly split 7:3 into training and test sets. Thyroid tissue and blood T-cell repertoires from six Graves' hyperthyroidism patients were also compared in the study. After sampling, hyperthyroidism patients received methimazole starting at 30 mg daily, and ophthalmopathy patients received high-dose intravenous methylprednisolone. A second multiplex PCR round built the libraries, followed by size selection and purification. The libraries were sequenced on an Illumina HiSeq2000 using paired-end 100 bp reads. SOAPnuke was used to process the raw data, throwing out any read that contained adapters or uncalled bases, had a mean Phred below 15, or lacked an exact constant-primer or identifier match. COPE v1.2.5 was used to merge high-quality paired reads, and clonotypes were defined as unique nucleotide sequences. MiTCR v1.1 was used to align clonotypes to the IMGT TRBV, TRBD and TRBJ reference segments. The analysis included only V-J combinations with a frequency above 0.0001, which together covered around 99% of the repertoires. A TCS score was defined as the ratio of F50 (clonal expansion) to E x V (chaos), with BLOSUM62-based TCRdist applied between CDR3 peptides within each V-J. Welch's t-statistics and random forest reduced 514 V-J features to roughly 13, which were used in a naive Bayes classifier (R e1071). Sample size was not statistically predetermined, and blinding of investigators to group allocation was not performed. The paper describes TCR Vbeta CDR3 sequencing of 135 peripheral blood samples, made up of some 40 ophthalmopathy patients, around 73 hyperthyroidism patients and around 17 progressor patients.

The source was peripheral blood mononuclear cells (PBMCs), collected at new diagnosis, from a patient treated with antithyroid drugs. The receptor was derived from a woman between 25 and 40 years old with Graves disease. Donor details come from another sample of the same person, matched by shared clones. The chain is assembled from TRBV20-1 and TRBJ2-2, with the D segment identity uncertain. The nucleotide sequence is given as TGCAGTGCCGACGCTGGCTACTCGAACACCGGGGAGCTGTTTTTT. The translation is CSADAGYSNTGELFF.